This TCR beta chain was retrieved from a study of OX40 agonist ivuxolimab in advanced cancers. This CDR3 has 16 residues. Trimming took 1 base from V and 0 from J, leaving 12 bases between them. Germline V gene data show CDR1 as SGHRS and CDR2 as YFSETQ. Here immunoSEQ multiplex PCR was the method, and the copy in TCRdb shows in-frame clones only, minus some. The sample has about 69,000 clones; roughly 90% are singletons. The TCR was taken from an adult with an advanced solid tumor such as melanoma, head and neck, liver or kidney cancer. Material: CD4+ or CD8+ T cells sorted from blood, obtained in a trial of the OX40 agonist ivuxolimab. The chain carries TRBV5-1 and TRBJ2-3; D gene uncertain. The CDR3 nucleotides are TGCGCCAGCAGCTTGTTCGACCTCACGAGCACAGATACGCAGTATTTT. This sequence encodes CASSLFDLTSTDTQYF. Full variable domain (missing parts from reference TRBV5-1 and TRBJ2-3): KAGVTQTPRYLIKTRGQQVTLSCSPISGHRSVSWYQQTPGQGLQFLFEYFSETQRNKGNFPGRFSGRQFSNSRSEMNVSTLELGDSALYLCASSLFDLTSTDTQYFGPGTRLTVL.